A selection of T cell receptor beta chains follows, all from one sample in a study of neurological immune-mediated disorders. TCRdb analysed the 5' RACE reads with MiXCR anew, one entry per CDR3 protein. The table includes around 20,000 distinct CDR3 sequences, 27% detected once. The source material was PBMCs. Receptor source: a man over 45 with HTLV-1-associated myelopathy (HAM/TSP). The CDR3 runs from the conserved cysteine through the conserved F or W.

v_gene,j_gene,CDR3aa
TRBV20-1,TRBJ2-2,CSAHGGRNTGELFF
TRBV5-1,TRBJ2-3,CASSLRGTSGRTYTQYF
TRBV5-1,TRBJ2-2,CASSLMQNTGELFF
TRBV6-5,TRBJ2-7,CASSPSGGAWYEQYF
TRBV12-3/TRBV12-4,TRBJ1-1,CASSLGSGSANTEAFF
TRBV5-4,TRBJ2-2,CASSLAGRGGAGELFF
TRBV5-1,TRBJ2-3,CASSPRGGPDTDTQYF
TRBV14,TRBJ1-4,CASSQDRTGRNEKLFF
TRBV6-6,TRBJ2-7,CASSRQSYEQYF
TRBV9,TRBJ2-2,CASSDGQGANTGELFF
TRBV7-2,TRBJ1-2,CASSSGGHIMGGYTF
TRBV29-1,TRBJ1-1,CSVESAGGGYTEAFF
TRBV19,TRBJ2-7,CASSHRYEQYF
TRBV7-9,TRBJ2-7,CASTPDRTYEQYF
TRBV5-8,TRBJ1-1,CNSSSRDRGANTEAFF
TRBV29-1,TRBJ2-5,CSVELGATETQYF
TRBV20-1,TRBJ2-5,CSASGLVGETQYF
TRBV7-9,TRBJ1-6,CASSLGNRADRKSSYNSPLHF
TRBV5-5,TRBJ2-3,CASRSGQVTDTQYF
TRBV11-2,TRBJ2-7,CASSLGTRGEQYF
TRBV5-1,TRBJ2-1,CASSIDRGPPSYNEQFF
TRBV20-1,TRBJ2-3,CSASRGLTDTQYF
TRBV24-1,TRBJ2-1,CATSVRGEQFF
TRBV20-1,TRBJ1-5,CSARDWGQGNQPQHF
TRBV25-1,TRBJ2-1,CASRSGLAGEQFF
TRBV10-3,TRBJ1-1,CAISESTGATEAFF
TRBV19,TRBJ2-1,CASSINYNEQFF
TRBV27,TRBJ2-7,CASRDSSYEQYF
TRBV19,TRBJ2-3,CASSTPILAGTDMQYF
TRBV6-5,TRBJ2-6,CASSPQGRVNVLTF
TRBV20-1,TRBJ2-3,CSAQTGFTDTQYF
TRBV15,TRBJ1-1,CATSSPPVETEAFF
TRBV20-1,TRBJ2-1,CSASPDSRGGQFF
TRBV7-2,TRBJ2-1,CASSLEGLAYNEQFF
TRBV5-1,TRBJ2-1,CASSYPQERELRSSYNEQFF
TRBV7-2,TRBJ2-6,CASSSGGAGANVLTF
TRBV29-1,TRBJ1-2,CSVEVSSGPSYGYTF
TRBV5-1,TRBJ2-7,CASRSGTSDEQYF
TRBV7-2,TRBJ2-7,CASSLLFDATYEQYF
TRBV7-8,TRBJ2-7,CASRPDSQHEQYF
TRBV7-8,TRBJ1-1,CASSLVAENTEAFF
TRBV7-3,TRBJ2-2,CASSQMTSTSTGELFF
TRBV7-2,TRBJ2-5,CASSLLGVAQYF
TRBV20-1,TRBJ1-1,CSAIPQGAAINTEAFF
TRBV20-1,TRBJ1-3,CSARDAGPGNTIYF
TRBV20-1,TRBJ2-2,CSARPGTRNTGELFF
TRBV20-1,TRBJ2-7,CSARKDEQYF
TRBV27,TRBJ2-2,CASNQDAPNTGELFF
TRBV5-1,TRBJ1-6,CASSPVGQGDGSPLHF
TRBV5-1,TRBJ2-5,CASSLRGGAGETQYF
TRBV9,TRBJ1-1,CASSAGHLFRTEAFF
TRBV14,TRBJ1-6,CASSQGRPSSYNSPLHF
TRBV7-6,TRBJ1-1,CASRVGGDTEAFF
TRBV9,TRBJ1-2,CASSVARSMGGDSNYGYTF
TRBV12-3/TRBV12-4,TRBJ2-3,CASSLGHGGTDTQYF
TRBV9,TRBJ2-7,CASSEGQGPPYEQYF
TRBV10-3,TRBJ1-5,CAISGDRVGQPQHF
TRBV6-5,TRBJ1-3,CASRPTAGAGNTIYF